These T cell receptor beta chains were read from a single sample in a study of T cell responses to AZD1222 COVID-19 vaccine. TCRdb's copy holds only in-frame clones and misses some; the assay was immunoSEQ multiplex PCR. Of about 140,000 clones in the sample, more than 85% were seen once. Sequencing used peripheral blood, obtained 28 days after the second AZD1222 dose. The receptors derive from an adult who received the AZD1222 COVID-19 vaccine. The conserved cysteine and the conserved F or W are not part of the CDR3 here. Only some rows state a clone size, as once, few, many or a class for expanded clones.

size	J	V	CDR3
.	TRBJ2-1	TRBV7-9	ASSIVGGGLGSYNEQF
.	TRBJ2-1	TRBV28	ASSLLFLQGNEQF
.	TRBJ2-4	TRBV18	ASSLQRQQLAKNIQY
once	TRBJ2-1	TRBV2	ASRNGAGLYTNEQF
.	TRBJ1-4	TRBV2	ASDGLTTNEKLF
.	TRBJ2-5	TRBV6-4	ASSTGGGRY
.	TRBJ1-4	TRBV9	ASSVGIREGEKLF
.	TRBJ2-1	TRBV23-1	ASSQSSGTSSYNEQF
.	TRBJ1-6	TRBV5-8	ASTPTGAANSPLH
.	TRBJ2-7	TRBV7-2	ASSLSGTDSYEQY
.	TRBJ1-4	TRBV6-4	ASSPGPGSLANEKLF
once	TRBJ1-3	TRBV18	ASSLAGPSGRNTIY
.	TRBJ1-3	TRBV30	AWSVAGSRNTIY
.	TRBJ1-5	TRBV4-2	ASSQESGVNQPQH
once	TRBJ1-4	TRBV2	ASSEGTGVRKLF
.	TRBJ2-7	TRBV27	ASIHDAETYEQY
.	TRBJ1-1	TRBV6-6	ASSVQNTEAF
.	TRBJ2-7	TRBV6-5	ASRVIYEQY
.	TRBJ1-1	TRBV6-5	ASSPPPRNTEAF
.	TRBJ2-1	TRBV20-1	SASPPLIATYNEQF
.	TRBJ2-7	TRBV20-1	SATLGYEQY
.	TRBJ2-2	TRBV19	ASSLEGRATGELF
.	TRBJ2-2	TRBV6-5	ASTPLGGKTGELF
.	TRBJ1-5	TRBV10-3	AISEENRDQPQH
.	TRBJ1-1	TRBV5-4	ASSVGTERLNEAF
.	TRBJ1-2	TRBV6-5	ASSYSVGSPIYGYT
.	TRBJ2-5	TRBV27	ASSPGTSGRASKTQY
.	TRBJ1-1	TRBV18	ASSPGTGFEAF
.	TRBJ2-3	TRBV7-8	ASSLAAGGSTDTQY
.	TRBJ2-1	TRBV4-1	ASSQERAGGGNEQF
few	TRBJ1-4	TRBV7-9	ATSGADNEKLF
.	TRBJ1-1	TRBV11-2	ASSLRPGVNTEAF
once	TRBJ2-7	TRBV27	ASRPSTASPEY
.	TRBJ2-7	TRBV18	ASSSRGGGNSYEQY
.	TRBJ2-3	TRBV12-3/TRBV12-4	ASRPPSTDTQY
.	TRBJ2-1	TRBV29-1	RIQGSYNEQF
.	TRBJ1-4	TRBV24-1	ATSEMTGNEKLF
.	TRBJ2-1	TRBV4-2	ASSQESLLAGSYNEQF
.	TRBJ1-1	TRBV11-2	ASSLEAGWDTEAF
.	TRBJ2-7	TRBV5-4	ASSFAGAPYEQY
.	TRBJ2-1	TRBV4-1	ASSQGDNEQF